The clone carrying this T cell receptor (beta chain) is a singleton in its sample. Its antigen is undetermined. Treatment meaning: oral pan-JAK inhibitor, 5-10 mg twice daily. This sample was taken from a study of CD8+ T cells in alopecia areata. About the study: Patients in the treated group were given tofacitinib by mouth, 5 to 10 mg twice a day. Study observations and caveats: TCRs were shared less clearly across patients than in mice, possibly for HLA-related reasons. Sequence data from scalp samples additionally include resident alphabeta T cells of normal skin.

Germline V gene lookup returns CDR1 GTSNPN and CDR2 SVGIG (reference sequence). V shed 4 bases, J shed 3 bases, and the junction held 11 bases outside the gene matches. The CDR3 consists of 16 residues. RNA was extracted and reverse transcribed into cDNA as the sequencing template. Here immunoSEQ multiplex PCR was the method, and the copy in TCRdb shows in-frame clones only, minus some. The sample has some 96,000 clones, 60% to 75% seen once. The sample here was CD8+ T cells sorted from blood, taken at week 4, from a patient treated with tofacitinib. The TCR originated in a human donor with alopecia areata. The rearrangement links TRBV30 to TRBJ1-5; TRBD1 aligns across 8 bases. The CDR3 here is CAWMMDRVPSNQPQHF. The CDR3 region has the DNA TGTGCCTGGATGATGGACAGGGTCCCTTCCAATCAGCCCCAGCATTTT.